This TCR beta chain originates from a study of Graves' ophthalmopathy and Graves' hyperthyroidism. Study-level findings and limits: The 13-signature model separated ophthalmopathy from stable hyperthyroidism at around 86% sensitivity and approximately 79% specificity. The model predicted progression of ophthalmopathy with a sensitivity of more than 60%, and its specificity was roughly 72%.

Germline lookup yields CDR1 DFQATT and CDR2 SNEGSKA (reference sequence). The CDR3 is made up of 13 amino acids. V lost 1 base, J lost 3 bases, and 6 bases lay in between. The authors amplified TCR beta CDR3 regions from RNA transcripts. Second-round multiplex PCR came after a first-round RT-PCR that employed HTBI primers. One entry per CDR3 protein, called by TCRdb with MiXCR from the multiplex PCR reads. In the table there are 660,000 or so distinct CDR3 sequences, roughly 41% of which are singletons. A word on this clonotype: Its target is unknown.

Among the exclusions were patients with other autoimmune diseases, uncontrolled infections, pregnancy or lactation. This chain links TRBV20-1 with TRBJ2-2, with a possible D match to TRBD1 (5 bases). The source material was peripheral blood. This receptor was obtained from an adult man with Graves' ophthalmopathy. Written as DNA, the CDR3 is TGCAGTGCTAGAGGCAGGGACACCGGGGAGCTGTTTTTT. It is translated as CSARGRDTGELFF.